The 7 T cell receptor beta chains below all came from one sample that was sequenced in a study of T cell changes during pregnancy in multiple sclerosis. Repertoires were generated with immunoSEQ multiplex PCR, while TCRdb's copy carries only in-frame clones and drops some. Of some 77,000 clones listed, approximately 90% are singletons. This specimen was peripheral blood, taken in the second trimester of pregnancy. The receptor set was obtained from a female donor in good health, enrolled as a control in a pregnancy study.

The chain combines TRBV29-1 with TRBJ1-1; D not certain. Trimming cost V 6 bases and J 3 bases, with 14 bases left between them. The germline V gene has CDR1 SQVTM and CDR2 ANQGSEA. The CDR3 extends over 13 amino acids. Here the CDR3 DNA reads TGCAGCGTCTCCGGGGTCGTGGACACTGAAGCTTTCTTT. It encodes CSVSGVVDTEAFF.

The chain joins TRBV6-1 to TRBJ1-1; D possibly corresponds to TRBD1 (5 bases). V gave up 10 bases and J gave up 7 bases, with 13 bases separating them. The CDR3 consists of 11 residues. Germline V CDR1 and CDR2: MNHNS, SASEGT. The CDR3 reads CATLDSFEAFF. DNA for the CDR3: TGTGCCACCCTTGACAGTTTTGAAGCTTTCTTT.

J is TRBJ2-6 and V is TRBV7-3; maybe TRBD2 (5 bases). This CDR3 has 13 residues. Per the germline V gene, CDR1 is SGHTA and CDR2 is FQGTGA. Trimming removed 8 bases from V and 2 bases from J, with 7 bases in between. This CDR3 reads CASRGTGANVLTF. CDR3 nucleotides: TGTGCCAGCCGGGGAACTGGGGCCAACGTCCTGACTTTC.

V and J are TRBV6-6 and TRBJ1-2, with D uncertain. CDR1 is MNHNY and CDR2 is SVGAGI in the germline V gene (reference sequence). Trimming removed 11 bases at V and 2 bases at J, with 12 bases between. This CDR3 contains 12 residues. The CDR3 protein is CASEAGNYGYTF. The CDR3 nucleotides read TGTGCCTCCGAGGCGGGAAACTATGGCTACACCTTC.

The chain has TRBV11-2 and TRBJ1-5; D gene unclear. The CDR3 sequence is 14 residues long. The germline CDR1 and CDR2 sequences are SGHAT and FQNNGV. V was trimmed by 3 bases and J by 2 bases, leaving 8 bases between them. CDR3 DNA: TGTGCCAGCAGCTTGACCCGGGGCAATCAGCCCCAGCATTTT. It is translated as CASSLTRGNQPQHF.

The rearrangement joins TRBV5-1 to TRBJ1-2, with 9 bases identical to TRBD1. The CDR3 length is 13 residues. V lost 4 bases and J lost 7; bases outside the gene matches: 5. From germline, CDR1 is SGHRS and CDR2 YFSETQ. The CDR3 DNA sequence: TGCGCCAGCAGCCTCGGGACAGGGACTGGCTACACCTTC. Protein product: CASSLGTGTGYTF.

The chain uses TRBV9 and TRBJ2-7, with D perhaps matching TRBD2 (7 bases). The CDR3 is made up of 14 amino acids. CDR1 and CDR2 from the germline V gene are SGDLS and YYNGEE. V shed 3 bases and J shed 2 bases, with 12 bases lying between them. The CDR3 loop reads CASSEGGAAYEQYF. The CDR3 nucleotides read TGTGCCAGCAGCGAGGGGGGGGCGGCCTACGAGCAGTACTTC.